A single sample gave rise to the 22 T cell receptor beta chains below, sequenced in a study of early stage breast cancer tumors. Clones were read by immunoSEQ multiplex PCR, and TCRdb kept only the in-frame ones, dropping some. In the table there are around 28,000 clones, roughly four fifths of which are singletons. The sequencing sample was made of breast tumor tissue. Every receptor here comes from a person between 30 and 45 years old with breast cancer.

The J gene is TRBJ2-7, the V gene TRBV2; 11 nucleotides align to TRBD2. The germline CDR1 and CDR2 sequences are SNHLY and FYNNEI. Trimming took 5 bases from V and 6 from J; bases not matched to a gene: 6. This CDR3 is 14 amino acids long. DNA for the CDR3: TGTGCCAGCAGTCCGGGACTAGCGGTCAGCGAGCAGTACTTC. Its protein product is CASSPGLAVSEQYF.

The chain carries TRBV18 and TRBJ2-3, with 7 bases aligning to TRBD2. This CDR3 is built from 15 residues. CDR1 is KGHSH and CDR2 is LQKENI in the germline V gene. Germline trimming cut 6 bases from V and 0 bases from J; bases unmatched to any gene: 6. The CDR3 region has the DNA TGTGCCAGCTCCCCTTCTAGCGGCAGCACAGATACGCAGTATTTT. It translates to CASSPSSGSTDTQYF.

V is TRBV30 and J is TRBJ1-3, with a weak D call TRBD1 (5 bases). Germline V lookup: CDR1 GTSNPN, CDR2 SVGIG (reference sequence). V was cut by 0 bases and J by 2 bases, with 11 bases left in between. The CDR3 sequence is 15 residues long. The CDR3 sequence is CAWSVGGGAGNTIYF. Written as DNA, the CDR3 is TGTGCCTGGAGTGTTGGAGGAGGGGCTGGAAACACCATATATTTT. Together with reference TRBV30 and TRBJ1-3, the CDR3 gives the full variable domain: SQTIHQWPATLVQPVGSPLSLECTVEGTSNPNLYWYRQAAGRGLQLLFYSVGIGQISSEVPQNLSASRPQDRQFILSSKKLLLSDSGFYLCAWSVGGGAGNTIYFGEGSWLTVV.

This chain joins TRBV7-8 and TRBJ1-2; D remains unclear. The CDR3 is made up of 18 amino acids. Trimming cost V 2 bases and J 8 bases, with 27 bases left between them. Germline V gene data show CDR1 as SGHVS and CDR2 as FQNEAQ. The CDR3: CASSLYARSTPSLGGYTF. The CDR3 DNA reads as TGTGCCAGCAGCTTATACGCCAGGTCGACCCCTTCTTTAGGAGGCTACACCTTC.

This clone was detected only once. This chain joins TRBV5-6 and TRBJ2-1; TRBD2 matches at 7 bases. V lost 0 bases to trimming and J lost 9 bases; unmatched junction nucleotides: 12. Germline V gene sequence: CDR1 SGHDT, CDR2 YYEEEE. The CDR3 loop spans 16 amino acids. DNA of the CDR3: TGTGCCAGCAGCTTGGTTGGGCTAGCGGAAACCCCTGAGCAGTTCTTC. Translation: CASSLVGLAETPEQFF.

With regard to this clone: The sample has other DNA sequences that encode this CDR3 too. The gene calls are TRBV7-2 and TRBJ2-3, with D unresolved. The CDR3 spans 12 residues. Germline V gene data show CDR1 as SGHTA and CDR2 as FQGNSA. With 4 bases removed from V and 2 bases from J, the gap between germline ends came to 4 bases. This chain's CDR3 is CASSSYTDTQYF. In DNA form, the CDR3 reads TGTGCCAGCAGCTCGTACACAGATACGCAGTATTTT.

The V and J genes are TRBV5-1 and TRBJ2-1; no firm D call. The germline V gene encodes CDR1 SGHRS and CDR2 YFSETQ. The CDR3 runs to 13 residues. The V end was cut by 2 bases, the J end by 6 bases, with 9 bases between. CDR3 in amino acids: CASSFSSANEQFF. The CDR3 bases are TGCGCCAGCAGCTTTAGCTCCGCCAATGAGCAGTTCTTC.

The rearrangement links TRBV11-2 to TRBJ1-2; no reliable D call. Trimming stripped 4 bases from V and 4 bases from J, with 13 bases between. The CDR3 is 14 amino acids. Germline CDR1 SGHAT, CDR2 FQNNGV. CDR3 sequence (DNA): TGTGCCAGCAGCTCCCAATCCGAGGCCTATGGCTACACCTTC. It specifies CASSSQSEAYGYTF.

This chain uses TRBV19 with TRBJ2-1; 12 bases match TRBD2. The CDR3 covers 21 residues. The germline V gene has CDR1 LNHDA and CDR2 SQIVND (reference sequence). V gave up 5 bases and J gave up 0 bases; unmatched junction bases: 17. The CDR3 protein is CASSRPSGRGGARSSYNEQFF. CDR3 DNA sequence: TGTGCCAGTAGTCGTCCTAGCGGGAGGGGAGGGGCTAGGAGCTCCTACAATGAGCAGTTCTTC.

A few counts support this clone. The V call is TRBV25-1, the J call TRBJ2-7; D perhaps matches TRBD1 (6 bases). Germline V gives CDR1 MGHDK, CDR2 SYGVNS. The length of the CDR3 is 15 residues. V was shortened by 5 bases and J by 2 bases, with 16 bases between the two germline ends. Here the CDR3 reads CASSWGPKGAYEQYF. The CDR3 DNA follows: TGTGCCAGCAGTTGGGGGCCTAAGGGGGCCTACGAGCAGTACTTC.

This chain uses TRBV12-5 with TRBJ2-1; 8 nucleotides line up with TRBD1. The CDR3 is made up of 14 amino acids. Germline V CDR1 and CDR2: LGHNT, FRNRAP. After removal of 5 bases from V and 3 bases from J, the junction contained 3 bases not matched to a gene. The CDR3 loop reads CASGHGQGYNEQFF. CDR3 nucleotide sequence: TGTGCTAGTGGTCACGGACAGGGCTACAATGAGCAGTTCTTC.

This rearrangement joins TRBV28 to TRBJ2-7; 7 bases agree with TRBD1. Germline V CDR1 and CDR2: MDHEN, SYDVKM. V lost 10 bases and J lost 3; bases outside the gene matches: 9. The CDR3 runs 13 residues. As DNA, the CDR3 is TGTGCCACCATAGACAGGGCGGACTACGAGCAGTACTTC. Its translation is CATIDRADYEQYF.

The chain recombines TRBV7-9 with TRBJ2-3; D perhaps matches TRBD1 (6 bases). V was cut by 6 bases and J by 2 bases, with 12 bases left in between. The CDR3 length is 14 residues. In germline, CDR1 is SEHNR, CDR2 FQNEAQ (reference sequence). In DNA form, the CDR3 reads TGTGCCAGCAGAAAACAGGGTCCCACAGATACGCAGTATTTT. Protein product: CASRKQGPTDTQYF.

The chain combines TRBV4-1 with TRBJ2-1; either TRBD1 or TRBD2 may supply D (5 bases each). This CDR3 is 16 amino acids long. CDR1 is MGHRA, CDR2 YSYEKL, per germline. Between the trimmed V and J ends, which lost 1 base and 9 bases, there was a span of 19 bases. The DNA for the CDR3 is TGCGCCAGCAGCCAAGGTAGCCTAGCCGAAAGGGGTGAGCAGTTCTTC. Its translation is CASSQGSLAERGEQFF.

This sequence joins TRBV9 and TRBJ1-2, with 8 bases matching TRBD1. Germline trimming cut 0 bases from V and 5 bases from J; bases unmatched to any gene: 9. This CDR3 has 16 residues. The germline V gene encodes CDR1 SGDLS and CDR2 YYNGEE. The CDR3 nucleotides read TGTGCCAGCAGCGTAGGAGCAGGGGGCAGGGGTTATGGCTACACCTTC. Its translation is CASSVGAGGRGYGYTF.

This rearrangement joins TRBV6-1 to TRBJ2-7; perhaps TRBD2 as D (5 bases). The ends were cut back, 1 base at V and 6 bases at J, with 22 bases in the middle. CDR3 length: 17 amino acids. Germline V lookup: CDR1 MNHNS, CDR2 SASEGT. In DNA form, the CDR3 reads TGTGCCAGCAGTGAAGTGGTGTCCTTTATAGCGTTCTCCGAGCAGTACTTC. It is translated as CASSEVVSFIAFSEQYF.

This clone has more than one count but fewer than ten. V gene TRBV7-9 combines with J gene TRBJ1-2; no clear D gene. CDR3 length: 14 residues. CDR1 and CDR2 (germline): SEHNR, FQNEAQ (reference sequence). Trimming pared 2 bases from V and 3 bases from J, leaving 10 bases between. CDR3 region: CASSLYLPDYGYTF. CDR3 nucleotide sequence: TGTGCCAGCAGCTTATACCTCCCCGACTATGGCTACACCTTC.

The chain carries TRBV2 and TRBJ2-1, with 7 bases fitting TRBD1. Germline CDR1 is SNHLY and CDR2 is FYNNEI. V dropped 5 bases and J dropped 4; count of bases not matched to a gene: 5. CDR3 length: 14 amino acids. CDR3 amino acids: CASSRQGGYNEQFF. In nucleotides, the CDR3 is TGTGCCAGCAGTCGACAGGGTGGGTACAATGAGCAGTTCTTC.

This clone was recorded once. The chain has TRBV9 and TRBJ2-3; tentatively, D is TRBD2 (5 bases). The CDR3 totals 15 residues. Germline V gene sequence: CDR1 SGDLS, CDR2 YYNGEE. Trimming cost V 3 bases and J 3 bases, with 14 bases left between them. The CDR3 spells CASSATDFPTDTQYF. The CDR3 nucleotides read TGTGCCAGCAGCGCTACGGACTTCCCAACAGATACGCAGTATTTT.

Here the CDR3 DNA reads TGTGCCAGCAGTTTTCTCCGCGGCTACACCTTC. It yields the protein CASSFLRGYTF. V and J are TRBV28 and TRBJ1-2; D is undetermined. The V gene's germline CDR1 is MDHEN and CDR2 SYDVKM. The CDR3 totals 11 residues. Trimming shortened V by 3 bases and J by 8 bases, and 7 bases separated the two germline ends.

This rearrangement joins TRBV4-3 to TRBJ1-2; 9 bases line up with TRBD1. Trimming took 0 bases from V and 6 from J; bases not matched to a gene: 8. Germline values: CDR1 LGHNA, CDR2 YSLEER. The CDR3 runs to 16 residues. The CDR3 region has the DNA TGCGCCAGCAGCCAAGATGGGAACAGGGGGCGGAATGGCTACACCTTC. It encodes CASSQDGNRGRNGYTF.

The CDR3 DNA reads TGCGCCAGCAGCTTGGTAACTAGCGGGAGGGATGAGCAGTTCTTC. Its protein product is CASSLVTSGRDEQFF. V usage is TRBV5-1 and J usage is TRBJ2-1; 13 bases agree with TRBD2. This CDR3 spans 15 amino acids. Trimming removed 0 bases from V and 8 bases from J; junction bases left unmatched: 2. Germline CDR1 and CDR2: SGHRS and YFSETQ. Looking up the rest from reference TRBV5-1 and TRBJ2-1 gives the full variable domain: KAGVTQTPRYLIKTRGQQVTLSCSPISGHRSVSWYQQTPGQGLQFLFEYFSETQRNKGNFPGRFSGRQFSNSRSEMNVSTLELGDSALYLCASSLVTSGRDEQFFGPGTRLTVL.